This T cell receptor (beta chain) was retrieved from a study of T cell responses to AZD1222 COVID-19 vaccine. The data were produced by immunoSEQ multiplex PCR, yet TCRdb's version contains in-frame clones alone and is incomplete. The sample holds fewer than 100,000 clones, around nine tenths seen once. Deletions cut 7 bases from V and 0 bases from J, with 12 bases between. The germline gives CDR1 MDHEN, CDR2 SYDVKM. There are 14 residues in the CDR3. The source material was peripheral blood, sampled on day 0 of AZD1222 vaccination. This sequence originates from an adult in good health. This chain links TRBV28 with TRBJ1-2, with TRBD1 as a possible D gene (6 bases). This CDR3 is CASNGGAPNYGYTF. The CDR3 nucleotides are TGTGCCAGCAACGGGGGGGCGCCTAACTATGGCTACACCTTC.